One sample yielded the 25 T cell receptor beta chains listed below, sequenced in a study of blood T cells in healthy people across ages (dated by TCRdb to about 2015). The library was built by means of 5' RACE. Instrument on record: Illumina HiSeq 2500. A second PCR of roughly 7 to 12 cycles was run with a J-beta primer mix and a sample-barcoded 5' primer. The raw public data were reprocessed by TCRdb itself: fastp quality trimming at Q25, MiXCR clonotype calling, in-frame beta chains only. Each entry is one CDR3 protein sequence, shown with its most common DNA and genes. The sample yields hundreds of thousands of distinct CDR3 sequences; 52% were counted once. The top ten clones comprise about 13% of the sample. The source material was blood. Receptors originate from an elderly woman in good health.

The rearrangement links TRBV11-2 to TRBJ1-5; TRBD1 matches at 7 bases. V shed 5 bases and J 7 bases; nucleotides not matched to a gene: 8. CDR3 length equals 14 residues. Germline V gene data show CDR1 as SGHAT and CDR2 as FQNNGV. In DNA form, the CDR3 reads TGTGCCAGCAGCCGTGACAGGGTGAAACAGCCCCAGCATTTT. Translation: CASSRDRVKQPQHF. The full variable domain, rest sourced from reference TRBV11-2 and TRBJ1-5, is EAGVAQSPRYKIIEKRQSVAFWCNPISGHATLYWYQQILGQGPKLLIQFQNNGVVDDSQLPKDRFSAERLKGVDSTLKIQPAKLEDSAVYLCASSRDRVKQPQHFGDGTRLSIL.

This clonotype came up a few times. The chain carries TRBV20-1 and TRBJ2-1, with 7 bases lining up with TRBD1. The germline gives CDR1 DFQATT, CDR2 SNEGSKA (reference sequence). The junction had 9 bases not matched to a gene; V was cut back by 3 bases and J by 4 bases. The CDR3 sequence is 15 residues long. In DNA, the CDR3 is TGCAGTGCTAGGACATCCGGGACAGCATACAATGAGCAGTTCTTC. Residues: CSARTSGTAYNEQFF.

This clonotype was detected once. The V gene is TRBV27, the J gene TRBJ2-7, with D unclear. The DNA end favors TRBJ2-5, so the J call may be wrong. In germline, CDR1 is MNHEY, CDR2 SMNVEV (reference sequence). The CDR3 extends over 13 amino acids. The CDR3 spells CASAARWNETQYF. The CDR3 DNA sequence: TGTGCCAGCGCAGCGAGGTGGAACGAGACCCAGTACTTC.

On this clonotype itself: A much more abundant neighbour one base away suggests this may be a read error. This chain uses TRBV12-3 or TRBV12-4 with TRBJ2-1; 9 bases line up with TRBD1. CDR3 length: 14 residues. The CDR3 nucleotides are TGTACCAGCAGTTTTAGACAGGGGGAGTTTGGGCAGTTCTTC. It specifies CTSSFRQGEFGQFF.

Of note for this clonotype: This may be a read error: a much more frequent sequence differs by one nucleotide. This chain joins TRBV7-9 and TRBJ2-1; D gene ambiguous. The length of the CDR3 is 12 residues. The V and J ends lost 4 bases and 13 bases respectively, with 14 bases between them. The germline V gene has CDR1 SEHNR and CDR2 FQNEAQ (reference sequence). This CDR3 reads CASSSSDGVQFF. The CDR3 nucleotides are TGTGCCAGCAGCTCATCTGATGGAGTACAGTTCTTC.

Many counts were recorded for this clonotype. The CDR3 DNA sequence: TGTGCCAGCAGAGGGGTAAGTGGTTCGCGTGAGCAGTACTTC. Its protein product is CASRGVSGSREQYF. V gene TRBV28 combines with J gene TRBJ2-7, with D perhaps TRBD1 (5 bases). The CDR3 has 14 amino acids. Trimming removed 6 bases from V and 7 bases from J, with 19 bases in between. Per the germline V gene, CDR1 is MDHEN and CDR2 is SYDVKM.

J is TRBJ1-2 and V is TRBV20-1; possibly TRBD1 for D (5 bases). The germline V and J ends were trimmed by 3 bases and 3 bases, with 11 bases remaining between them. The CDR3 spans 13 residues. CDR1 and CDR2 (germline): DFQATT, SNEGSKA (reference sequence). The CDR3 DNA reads TGCAGTGCTAGGGTCGTGGGGGACTATGGCTACACCTTC. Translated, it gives CSARVVGDYGYTF.

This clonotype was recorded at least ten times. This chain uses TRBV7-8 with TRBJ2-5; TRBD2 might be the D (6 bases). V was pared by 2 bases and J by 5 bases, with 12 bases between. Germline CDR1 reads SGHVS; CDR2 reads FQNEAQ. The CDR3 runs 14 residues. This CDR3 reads CASSLNKGRETQYF. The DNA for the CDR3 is TGTGCCAGCAGCTTAAATAAAGGGAGGGAGACCCAGTACTTC.

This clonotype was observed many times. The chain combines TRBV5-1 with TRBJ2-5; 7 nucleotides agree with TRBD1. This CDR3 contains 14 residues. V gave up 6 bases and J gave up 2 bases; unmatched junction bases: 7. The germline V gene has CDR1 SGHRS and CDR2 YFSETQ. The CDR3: CASNLGQHQETQYF. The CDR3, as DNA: TGCGCCAGCAACCTGGGACAGCATCAAGAGACCCAGTACTTC. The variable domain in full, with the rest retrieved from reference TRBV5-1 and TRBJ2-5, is KAGVTQTPRYLIKTRGQQVTLSCSPISGHRSVSWYQQTPGQGLQFLFEYFSETQRNKGNFPGRFSGRQFSNSRSEMNVSTLELGDSALYLCASNLGQHQETQYFGPGTRLLVL.

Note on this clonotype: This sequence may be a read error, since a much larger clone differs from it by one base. The CDR3: CAISSSGGSHNEQFF. CDR3 DNA sequence: TGTGCCATCAGTTCGTCCGGGGGTTCCCACAATGAGCAGTTCTTC. The chain is built from TRBV10-3 and TRBJ2-1, with D perhaps matching TRBD2 (6 bases). V shed 5 bases and J shed 5 bases, with 16 bases lying between them. Germline assignment: CDR1 ENHRY and CDR2 SYGVKD. This CDR3 has 15 residues.

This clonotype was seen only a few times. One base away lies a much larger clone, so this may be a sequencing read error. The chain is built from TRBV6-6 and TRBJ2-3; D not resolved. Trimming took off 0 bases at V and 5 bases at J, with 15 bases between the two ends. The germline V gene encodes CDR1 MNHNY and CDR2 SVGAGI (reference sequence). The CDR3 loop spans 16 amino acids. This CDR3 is CASSYSGYASGDTQYF. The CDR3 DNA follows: TGTGCCAGCAGTTACTCGGGCTACGCTTCCGGAGATACGCAGTATTTT.

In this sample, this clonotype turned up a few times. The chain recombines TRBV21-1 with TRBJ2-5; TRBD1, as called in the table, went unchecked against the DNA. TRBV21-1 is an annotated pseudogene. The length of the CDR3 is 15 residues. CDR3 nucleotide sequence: TGTGCCAGCAGCAAATTAGGGACAGGGCAGGAGACCCAGTACTTC. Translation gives CASSKLGTGQETQYF.

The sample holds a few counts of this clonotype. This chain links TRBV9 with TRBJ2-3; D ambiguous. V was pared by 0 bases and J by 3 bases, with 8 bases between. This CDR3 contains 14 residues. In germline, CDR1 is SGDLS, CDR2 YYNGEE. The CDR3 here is CASSVEVGTDTQYF. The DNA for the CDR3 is TGTGCCAGCAGCGTAGAAGTGGGGACAGATACGCAGTATTTT. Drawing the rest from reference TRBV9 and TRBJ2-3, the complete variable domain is DSGVTQTPKHLITATGQRVTLRCSPRSGDLSVYWYQQSLDQGLQFLIQYYNGEERAKGNILERFSAQQFPDLHSELNLSSLELGDSALYFCASSVEVGTDTQYFGPGTRLTVL.

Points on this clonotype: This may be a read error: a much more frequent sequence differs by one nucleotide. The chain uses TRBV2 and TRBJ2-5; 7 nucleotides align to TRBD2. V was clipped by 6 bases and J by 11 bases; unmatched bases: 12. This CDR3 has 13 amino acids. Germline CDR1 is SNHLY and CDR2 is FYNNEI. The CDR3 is CASRASGGDEQYF. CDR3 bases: TGTGCCAGCAGGGCTAGCGGAGGGGATGAGCAGTACTTC.

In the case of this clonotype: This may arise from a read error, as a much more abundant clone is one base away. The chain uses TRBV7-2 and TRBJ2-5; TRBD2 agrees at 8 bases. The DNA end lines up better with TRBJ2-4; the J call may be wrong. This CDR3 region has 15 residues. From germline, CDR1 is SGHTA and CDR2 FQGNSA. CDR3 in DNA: TGTGCCGGCAGCGCTTTTAGCGGGGCTCGAAACATTCAGTACTTC. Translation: CAGSAFSGARNIQYF.

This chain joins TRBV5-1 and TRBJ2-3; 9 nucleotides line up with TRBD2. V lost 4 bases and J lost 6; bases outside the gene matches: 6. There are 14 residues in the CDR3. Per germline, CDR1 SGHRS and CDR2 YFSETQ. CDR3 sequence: CASSGREGQDTQYF. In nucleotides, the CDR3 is TGCGCCAGCAGCGGGCGGGAGGGCCAGGATACGCAGTATTTT.

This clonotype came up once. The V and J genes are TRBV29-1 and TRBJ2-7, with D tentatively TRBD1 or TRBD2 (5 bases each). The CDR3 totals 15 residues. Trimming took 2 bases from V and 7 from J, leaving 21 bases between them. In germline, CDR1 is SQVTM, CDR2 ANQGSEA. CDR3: CSVEHQRGAPGEQYF. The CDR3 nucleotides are TGCAGCGTTGAACACCAAAGGGGAGCCCCAGGAGAGCAGTACTTC.

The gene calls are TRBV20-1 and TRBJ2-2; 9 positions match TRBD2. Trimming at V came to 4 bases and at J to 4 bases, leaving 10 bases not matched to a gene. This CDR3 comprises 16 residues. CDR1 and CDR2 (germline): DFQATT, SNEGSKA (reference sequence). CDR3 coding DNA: TGCAGTGCTAACCTAGCGGGGAGGAGGGGCACCGGGGAGCTGTTTTTT. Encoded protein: CSANLAGRRGTGELFF.

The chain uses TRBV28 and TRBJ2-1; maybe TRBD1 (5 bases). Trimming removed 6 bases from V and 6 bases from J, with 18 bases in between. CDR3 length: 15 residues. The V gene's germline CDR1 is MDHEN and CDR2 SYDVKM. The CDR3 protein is CASSSVGTGCNEQFF. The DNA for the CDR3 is TGTGCCAGCAGCTCTGTGGGCACAGGATGCAATGAGCAGTTCTTC.

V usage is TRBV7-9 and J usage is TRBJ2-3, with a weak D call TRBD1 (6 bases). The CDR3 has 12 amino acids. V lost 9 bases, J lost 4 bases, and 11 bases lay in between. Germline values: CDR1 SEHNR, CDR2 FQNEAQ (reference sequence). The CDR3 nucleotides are TGTGCCAGTAGCGCAGGGGCAGATACGCAGTATTTT. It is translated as CASSAGADTQYF.

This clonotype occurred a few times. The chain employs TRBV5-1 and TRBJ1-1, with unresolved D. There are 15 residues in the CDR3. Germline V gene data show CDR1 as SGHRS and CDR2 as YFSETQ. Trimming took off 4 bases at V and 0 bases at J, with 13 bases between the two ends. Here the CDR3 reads CASSPRTALNTEAFF. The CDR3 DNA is TGCGCCAGCAGCCCCAGGACGGCCCTGAACACTGAAGCTTTCTTT.

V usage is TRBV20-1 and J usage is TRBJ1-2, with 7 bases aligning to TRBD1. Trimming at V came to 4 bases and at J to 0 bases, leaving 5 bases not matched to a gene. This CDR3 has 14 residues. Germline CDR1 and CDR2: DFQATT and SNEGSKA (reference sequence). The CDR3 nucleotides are TGCAGTGCTACCGCGACAGGGACTAACTATGGCTACACCTTC. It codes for CSATATGTNYGYTF.

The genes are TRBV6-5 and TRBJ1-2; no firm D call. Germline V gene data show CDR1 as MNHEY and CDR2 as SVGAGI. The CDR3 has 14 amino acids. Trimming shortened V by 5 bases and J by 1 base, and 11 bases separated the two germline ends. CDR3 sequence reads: CASSLLTGNYGYTF. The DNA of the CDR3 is TGTGCCAGCAGTCTTCTGACTGGTAACTATGGCTACACCTTC.

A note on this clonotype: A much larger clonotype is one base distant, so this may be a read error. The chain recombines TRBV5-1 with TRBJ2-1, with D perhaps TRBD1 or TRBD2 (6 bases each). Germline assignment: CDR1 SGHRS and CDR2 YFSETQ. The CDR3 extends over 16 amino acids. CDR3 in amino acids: CASSLLGGNSYNGQFF. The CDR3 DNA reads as TGCGCCAGCAGCTTGTTAGGGGGGAATTCCTACAATGGGCAGTTCTTC.

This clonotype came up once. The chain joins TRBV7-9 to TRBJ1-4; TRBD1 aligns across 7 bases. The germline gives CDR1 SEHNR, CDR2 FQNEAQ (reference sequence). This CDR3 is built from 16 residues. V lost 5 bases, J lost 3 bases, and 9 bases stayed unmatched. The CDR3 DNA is TGTGCCAGCAGCCCAGGACAGGCCCTGGCTAATGAAAAACTGTTTTTT. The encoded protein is CASSPGQALANEKLFF. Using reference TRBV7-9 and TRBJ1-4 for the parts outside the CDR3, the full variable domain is DTGVSQNPRHKITKRGQNVTFRCDPISEHNRLYWYRQTLGQGPEFLTYFQNEAQLEKSRLLSDRFSAERPKGSFSTLEIQRTEQGDSAMYLCASSPGQALANEKLFFGSGTQLSVL.